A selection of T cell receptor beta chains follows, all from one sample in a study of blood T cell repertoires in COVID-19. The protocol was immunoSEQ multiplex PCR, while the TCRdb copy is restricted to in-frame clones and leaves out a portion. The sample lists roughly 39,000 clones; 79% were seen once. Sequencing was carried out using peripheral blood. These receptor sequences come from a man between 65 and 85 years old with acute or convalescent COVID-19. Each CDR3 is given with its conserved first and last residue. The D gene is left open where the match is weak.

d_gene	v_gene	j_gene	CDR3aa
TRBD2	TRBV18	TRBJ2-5	CASSPREGLAGVETQYF
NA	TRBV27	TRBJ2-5	CASSLARGAGETQYF
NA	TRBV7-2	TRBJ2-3	CASSLSAGDTQYF
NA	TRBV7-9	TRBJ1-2	CASSLVNSEGGYTF
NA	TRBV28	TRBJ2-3	CASAALQGLDTQYF
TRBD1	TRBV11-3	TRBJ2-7	CASSRGGGSYEQYF
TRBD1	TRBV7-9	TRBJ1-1	CASSFGTGDFF
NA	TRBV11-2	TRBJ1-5	CASSQGVPQHF
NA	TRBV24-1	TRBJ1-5	CATSGAGTNQPQHF
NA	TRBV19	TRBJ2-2	CASKRGTANTGELFF
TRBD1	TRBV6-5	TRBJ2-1	CASSFDPTGGVEQFF
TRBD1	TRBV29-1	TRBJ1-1	CSVDRDTEAFF
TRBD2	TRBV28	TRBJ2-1	CASSRLAGVYNEQFF
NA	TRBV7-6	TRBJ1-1	CASSFQGSEAFF
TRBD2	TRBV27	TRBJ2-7	CASSIDASGSVDEQYF
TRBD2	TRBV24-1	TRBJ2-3	CATSQAGGSTDTQYF
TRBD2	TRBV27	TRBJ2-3	CASSYRLAGVPDTQYF
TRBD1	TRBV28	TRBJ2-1	CATLSTPRDRSYNEQFF
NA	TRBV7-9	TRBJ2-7	CASSFGDYEQYF
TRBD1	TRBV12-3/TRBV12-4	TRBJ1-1	CASSSGTGSAFF
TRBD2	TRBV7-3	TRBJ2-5	CASSLRLAGKETQYF
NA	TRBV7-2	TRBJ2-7	CASSSDSWTSYEQYF
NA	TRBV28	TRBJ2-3	CASSSWTSSTDTQYF
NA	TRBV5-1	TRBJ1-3	CASSELEYSGNTIYF
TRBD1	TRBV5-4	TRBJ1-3	CASSPQGAEGNTIYF
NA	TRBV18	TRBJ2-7	CASSHGHPYSYEQYF
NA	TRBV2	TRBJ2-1	CASALPRQAVEQFF
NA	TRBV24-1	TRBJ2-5	CATSEPGIETQYF
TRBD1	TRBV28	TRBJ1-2	CASSPTGDGYTF
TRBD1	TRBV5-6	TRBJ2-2	CASSPGQGVSGELFF
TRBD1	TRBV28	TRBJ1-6	CASTSLGTANSPLHF
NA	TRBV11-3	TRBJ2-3	CASSLFGTDTQYF
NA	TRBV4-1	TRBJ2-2	CASSHESRDTGELFF
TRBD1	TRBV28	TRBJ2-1	CASSNRGDEQFF
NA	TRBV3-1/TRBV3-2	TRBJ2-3	CASSSDRWGDTQYF
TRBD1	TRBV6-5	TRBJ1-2	CASRRTGGYTF
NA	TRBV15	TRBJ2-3	CATSRQSGDTQYF
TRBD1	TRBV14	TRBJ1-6	CASSLFRDRGKGSYNSPLHF
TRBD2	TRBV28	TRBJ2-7	CASMAGSTSGSYEQYF